This entry features one T cell receptor beta chain sequence. The germline CDR1 and CDR2 sequences are SGHDT and YYEEEE. The CDR3 runs 14 residues. The V gene end was trimmed by 3 bases and the J gene end by 2 bases; junction bases not matched to a gene: 5. The method was immunoSEQ multiplex PCR; TCRdb's version includes in-frame clones alone and lacks a portion of them. In the table there are some 2,000,000 clones, approximately 96% of which are singletons. This specimen comes from a study of shared clonotypes between healthy human individuals. The receptor was derived from a young man in good health. V gene TRBV5-6 combines with J gene TRBJ2-7; the match to TRBD2 covers 7 bases. Sequencing was performed on naive CD4+ T cells sorted from blood. The subset: CD45RA+ positively selected. CDR3 coding DNA: TGTGCCAGCAGCTCGCTAGCGGAGACCTACGAGCAGTACTTC. Translating it yields CASSSLAETYEQYF. Full variable domain (rest looked up from reference TRBV5-6 and TRBJ2-7): DAGVTQSPTHLIKTRGQQVTLRCSPKSGHDTVSWYQQALGQGPQFIFQYYEEEERQRGNFPDRFSGHQFPNYSSELNVNALLLGDSALYLCASSSLAETYEQYFGPGTRLTVT.